This T cell receptor (beta chain) stems from a study of graft-versus-host responses after intestinal transplantation. Across the study: All of the recipients had induction that used anti-thymocyte globulin, then tacrolimus and steroids for approximately 3 years.

TCRdb's copy holds only in-frame clones and misses some; the assay was immunoSEQ multiplex PCR. The data contain about 110,000 clones, 85% to 95% of them singletons. Of note for this clone: No antigen is known for it.

The V end lost 4 bases, the J end lost 8 bases, and 11 bases lay between the germline ends. CDR3 length: 13 amino acids. CDR1 is MDHEN and CDR2 is SYDVKM in the germline V gene. The chain recombines TRBV28 with TRBJ2-2; D unresolved. The TCR was taken from a human donor who received an intestinal transplant. The material sequenced was unstimulated CD8+ T cells sorted from spleen or lymph node cells, taken before intestinal transplant. CDR3: CASSYRVSGELFF. In DNA, the CDR3 is TGTGCCAGCAGTTATCGGGTATCGGGGGAGCTGTTTTTT.